This record concerns one TCR beta chain sequence. Its cognate antigen is unknown. V lost 4 bases and J lost 7; bases outside the gene matches: 2. The CDR3 has 13 residues. Germline V lookup: CDR1 SSHAT, CDR2 FNYEAQ (reference sequence). CDR3 and TCR beta VDJ profiling relied on genomic DNA as the template. TCRdb re-called the reads through MiXCR, storing one row per CDR3 protein. The sample lists 160,000 or so distinct CDR3 sequences, less than 60% occurring once. This record comes from a study of CD8+CD57+ T cells in acquired aplastic anemia. Whole-study results and caveats: CD8+ Simpson's diversity did not differ significantly between patients and controls.

By flow cytometry, patients selected for sequencing had shown an expansion of CD8+CD57+ cells. Patients had not yet gotten any therapy when their blood was taken for sampling. The receptor comes from a human donor with aplastic anemia. The V call is TRBV7-7, the J call TRBJ2-1; the match to TRBD1 covers 9 bases. The sequencing sample was made of sorted CD4+, CD8+, or CD8+CD57+ T cells (not recorded which) from PBMCs. The CDR3 loop is CASSSDRGNEQFF. In DNA, the CDR3 is TGTGCCAGCAGCTCCGACAGGGGGAATGAGCAGTTCTTC.